One and the same sample provided the 17 T cell receptor beta chains below, sequenced in a study of CD8 T cells in Susac syndrome (dated by TCRdb to the late 2010s). The library was generated by the immunoSEQ multiplex PCR assay. RNA was extracted using the RNeasy kit, and about 0.45 to 1 ug of the RNA was reverse transcribed with random hexamers. The public reads were run again by TCRdb, first through fastp at Q25 and then through MiXCR, and only productive beta chains were kept. Here each entry gathers all rows of one CDR3 protein and keeps the most common genes and DNA. Within this sample are tens of thousands of distinct CDR3 sequences, with about 95% of them counted one time only. The top ten hold 0.35% to 0.4% of the sample. Material for sequencing was CD8+ T cells from PBMCs. Source of these receptors: a human donor with multiple sclerosis.

This chain uses TRBV12-3 or TRBV12-4 with TRBJ2-5, with 8 bases matching TRBD1. This CDR3 has 14 residues. After removal of 7 bases from V and 4 bases from J, the junction contained 8 bases not matched to a gene. The CDR3 sequence is CASTQGARGETQYF. DNA of the CDR3: TGTGCCAGCACTCAGGGGGCAAGGGGAGAGACCCAGTACTTC.

The chain joins TRBV7-6 to TRBJ2-1, with 7 nucleotides matching TRBD2. Germline V gene sequence: CDR1 SGHVS, CDR2 FNYEAQ. The CDR3 totals 16 residues. The junction had 7 bases not matched to a gene; V was cut back by 5 bases and J by 0 bases. CDR3 bases: TGTGCCAGCAGCCCCTCGAGCGGGGACTCCTACAATGAGCAGTTCTTC. Translating gives CASSPSSGDSYNEQFF. Using reference TRBV7-6 and TRBJ2-1 for the parts outside the CDR3, the full variable domain is GAGVSQSPRYKVTKRGQDVALRCDPISGHVSLYWYRQALGQGPEFLTYFNYEAQQDKSGLPNDRFSAERPEGSISTLTIQRTEQRDSAMYRCASSPSSGDSYNEQFFGPGTRLTVL.

This clonotype was detected only a few times. The chain joins TRBV6-5 to TRBJ1-1; D remains ambiguous. Germline V gene data show CDR1 as MNHEY and CDR2 as SVGAGI. The CDR3 consists of 14 residues. V shed 2 bases and J shed 10 bases, with 17 bases lying between them. The CDR3 sequence: CASSYVVGSGVAFF. The CDR3 coding sequence is TGTGCCAGCAGTTACGTGGTCGGGAGCGGGGTAGCTTTCTTT.

This clonotype was observed a handful of times. The chain carries TRBV6-1 and TRBJ1-2, with TRBD1 matching over 7 bases. In germline, CDR1 is MNHNS, CDR2 SASEGT. The V segment lost 6 bases and the J segment 5 bases; nucleotides outside the gene matches: 6. CDR3 length: 13 amino acids. CDR3: CASRTTGLYGYTF. In DNA form, the CDR3 reads TGTGCCAGCAGGACGACAGGGTTATATGGCTACACCTTC.

This chain joins TRBV10-3 and TRBJ2-2; TRBD2 matches at 8 bases. After removal of 6 bases from V and 5 bases from J, the junction contained 5 bases not matched to a gene. The CDR3 length is 14 residues. Germline CDR1 and CDR2: ENHRY and SYGVKD. The CDR3 sequence: CAIRSLAGTGELFF. The CDR3 nucleotides read TGTGCCATCAGGTCATTAGCGGGAACCGGGGAGCTGTTTTTT.

V usage is TRBV10-1 and J usage is TRBJ2-7, with a tentative D call TRBD2 (6 bases). Trimming removed 8 bases from V and 5 bases from J, with 19 bases in between. The CDR3 runs to 14 residues. Per the germline V gene, CDR1 is WNHNN and CDR2 is SYGVQD (reference sequence). The CDR3 bases are TGCGCCAGCGGGACTGGCGGGAAGGCCCACGAGCAGTACTTC. It specifies CASGTGGKAHEQYF.

The chain uses TRBV19 and TRBJ1-2, with 11 bases matching TRBD1. CDR3 length equals 12 residues. The germline CDR1 and CDR2 sequences are LNHDA and SQIVND (reference sequence). V lost 9 bases and J lost 6; bases outside the gene matches: 3. Here the CDR3 DNA reads TGTGCCAGCCGGACAGGGGGCGATGGCTACACCTTC. This sequence encodes CASRTGGDGYTF.

The CDR3 protein is CASSQDGAYEQYF. DNA for the CDR3: TGTGCCAGCAGCCAAGACGGAGCCTACGAGCAGTACTTC. The V and J genes are TRBV3-1 and TRBJ2-7; D is unclear. Germline V gene data show CDR1 as LGHDT and CDR2 as YNNKEL (reference sequence). The CDR3 has 13 amino acids. V was pared by 0 bases and J by 2 bases, with 5 bases between.

V and J are TRBV9 and TRBJ2-2; a weak D match, TRBD2 (5 bases). The CDR3 is 13 amino acids. The germline V gene encodes CDR1 SGDLS and CDR2 YYNGEE. Deletions cut 0 bases from V and 5 bases from J, with 5 bases between. DNA of the CDR3: TGTGCCAGCAGCGTAGGAGGGACCGGGGAGCTGTTTTTT. Protein product: CASSVGGTGELFF.

The chain links TRBV30 to TRBJ1-6, with D perhaps matching TRBD1 (5 bases). The CDR3 covers 15 residues. Trimming took 3 bases from V and 9 from J, leaving 18 bases between them. Germline CDR1 reads GTSNPN; CDR2 reads SVGIG (reference sequence). CDR3 nucleotide sequence: TGTGCCTGGAGAGACCCGGGACGGAATCTTTCACCCCTCCACTTT. Protein sequence: CAWRDPGRNLSPLHF.

The chain couples TRBV12-3 or TRBV12-4 to TRBJ2-5; no clear D gene. The CDR3 length is 12 residues. V gave up 5 bases and J gave up 5 bases, with 9 bases separating them. CDR3 bases: TGTGCCAGCAGTCCGGTCCCGGAGACCCAGTACTTC. Its translation is CASSPVPETQYF.

The rearrangement uses TRBV6-2 or TRBV6-3 and TRBJ2-7; 10 nucleotides line up with TRBD2. V dropped 7 bases and J dropped 2; count of bases not matched to a gene: 8. The germline gives CDR1 MNHEY, CDR2 SVGEGT. The CDR3 is 15 residues long. The CDR3, as DNA: TGTGCCAGCAATCCTACGGGACTAGCGCCCTACGAGCAGTACTTC. This encodes CASNPTGLAPYEQYF.

The V gene is TRBV29-1, the J gene TRBJ1-1; a possible D gene is TRBD1 (6 bases). With 7 bases removed from V and 3 bases from J, the gap between germline ends came to 15 bases. The CDR3 has 13 residues. Germline CDR1 is SQVTM and CDR2 is ANQGSEA. The CDR3 DNA reads as TGCAGCGCCGAGGGGGGGTTCCACACTGAAGCTTTCTTT. Protein sequence: CSAEGGFHTEAFF.

V gene TRBV7-6 combines with J gene TRBJ2-7; D might be TRBD2 (6 bases). The CDR3 loop spans 16 amino acids. Germline assignment: CDR1 SGHVS and CDR2 FNYEAQ. The V end lost 1 base, the J end lost 4 bases, and 17 bases lay between the germline ends. The CDR3 nucleotides read TGTGCCAGCAGCTTAGAGCCGGGAGAAGGATTGTACGAGCAGTACTTC. This encodes CASSLEPGEGLYEQYF.

The rearrangement joins TRBV5-4 to TRBJ2-1, with 16 positions matching TRBD2. With 9 bases clipped from V and 1 base from J, the junction kept 10 bases outside the gene matches. Germline assignment: CDR1 SGHNT and CDR2 YYREEE (reference sequence). CDR3 length equals 18 residues. The CDR3 region is CATSQGLAGGGSYNEQFF. In DNA form, the CDR3 reads TGTGCCACCTCTCAGGGACTAGCGGGAGGGGGATCCTACAATGAGCAGTTCTTC.

The chain carries TRBV7-9 and TRBJ1-5; 11 bases agree with TRBD1. This CDR3 has 16 amino acids. Looked up from germline, CDR1 is SEHNR and CDR2 is FQNEAQ (reference sequence). J lost 4 bases, V lost 4 bases, and 6 bases had no gene match. CDR3 residues: CASSSSGTGGNQPQHF. In DNA form, the CDR3 reads TGTGCCAGCAGCTCCTCCGGGACAGGGGGAAATCAGCCCCAGCATTTT.

CDR3 amino acids: CASSQERGNTEAFF. As DNA, the CDR3 is TGTGCCAGCAGCCAAGAAAGGGGGAACACTGAAGCTTTCTTT. The chain uses TRBV4-2 and TRBJ1-1; D is possibly TRBD1 (5 bases). The CDR3 has 14 amino acids. The germline CDR1 and CDR2 sequences are LGHNA and YNFKEQ. Trimming shortened V by 0 bases and J by 1 base, and 6 bases separated the two germline ends.